This T cell receptor (beta chain) was obtained from a study of OX40 agonist ivuxolimab in advanced cancers. The study's findings and limits: Clonal expansion was seen in CD4+ and CD8+ blood T cells by week 6 at 0.1 to 3.0 mg/kg.

The repertoire was sequenced with immunoSEQ multiplex PCR; TCRdb's copy has only in-frame clones and lacks some. The table lists 40,000 to 45,000 clones, about four fifths of them singletons. Concerning this clone: Its matching antigen is unknown.

CDR1 and CDR2 from the germline V gene are SGHAT and FQNNGV. Trimming took 4 bases from V and 7 from J, leaving 9 bases between them. This CDR3 region has 12 residues. This chain joins TRBV11-2 and TRBJ2-3, with no clear D. This sequence was found in an adult with an advanced solid tumor such as melanoma, head and neck, liver or kidney cancer. Sample: CD4+ or CD8+ T cells sorted from blood, taken in a trial of the OX40 agonist ivuxolimab. The CDR3 protein is CASSYNPNTQYF. CDR3 DNA: TGTGCCAGCAGCTATAACCCCAATACGCAGTATTTT.